This is a list of T cell receptor beta chains from one sample in a study of cytotoxic CD8 clonotypes in ibrutinib-treated CLL. Produced via immunoSEQ multiplex PCR; TCRdb's table is partial and in-frame only. This table has 160,000 or so clones, 70% to 85% appearing once. The material was PBMCs, obtained after 24 months of ibrutinib treatment. The receptors originated from a human donor with chronic lymphocytic leukemia. Both conserved end residues are part of each CDR3. The D gene is left open where the match is weak. For some rows the clone size is stated as once, few or many, or as a class when expanded; others skip it.

V gene	J gene	D gene	clone size	CDR3 protein	CDR3 DNA
TRBV5-1	TRBJ1-1	-	-	CASSRAGLGTNTEAFF	TGCGCCAGCAGCCGCGCAGGCTTGGGGACGAACACTGAAGCTTTCTTT
TRBV19	TRBJ1-4	-	-	CASSILSGSTNEKLFF	TGTGCCAGTAGTATCCTTTCCGGATCAACTAATGAAAAACTGTTTTTT
TRBV11-2	TRBJ2-7	TRBD2	-	CASSSPSGRSSYEQYF	TGTGCCAGCAGCTCTCCTAGCGGGCGGTCCTCCTACGAGCAGTACTTC
TRBV28	TRBJ2-7	TRBD2	once	CASSLPGTSGTPREQYF	TGTGCCAGCAGTTTACCCGGGACTAGCGGGACCCCAAGGGAGCAGTACTTC
TRBV6-5	TRBJ2-1	TRBD1	-	CASSYDRGWFF	TGTGCCAGCAGTTACGACAGGGGTTGGTTCTTC
TRBV7-2	TRBJ2-3	TRBD1	-	CASSADRASDTQYF	TGTGCCAGCAGCGCGGACAGGGCTTCAGATACGCAGTATTTT
TRBV6-5	TRBJ2-7	-	once	CASSPDSIRPWEQYF	TGTGCCAGCAGTCCAGACTCTATCCGGCCGTGGGAGCAGTACTTC
TRBV7-2	TRBJ2-7	TRBD2	-	CASSLVAGEYEQYF	TGTGCCAGCAGCTTAGTAGCGGGGGAGTACGAGCAGTACTTC
TRBV2	TRBJ2-1	-	-	CASTGEGIGEQFF	TGTGCCAGCACCGGAGAGGGCATTGGTGAGCAGTTCTTC
TRBV27	TRBJ2-7	-	-	CASSLSGSVSNYEQYF	TGTGCCAGCAGTTTATCCGGCAGTGTATCCAACTACGAGCAGTACTTC
TRBV30	TRBJ1-2	TRBD1	-	CAWAGQGIYGYTF	TGTGCCTGGGCGGGACAGGGGATCTATGGCTACACCTTC
TRBV11-2	TRBJ2-3	-	once	CASSFGWVDDTQYF	TGTGCCAGCAGCTTTGGGTGGGTCGACGATACGCAGTATTTT
TRBV9	TRBJ1-1	-	-	CASSAQGTANTEAFF	TGTGCCAGCAGCGCCCAAGGGACGGCGAACACTGAAGCTTTCTTT
TRBV14	TRBJ2-6	TRBD1	-	CASSPRTGGKVLTF	TGTGCCAGCAGCCCCCGGACAGGGGGCAAAGTCCTGACTTTC
TRBV30	TRBJ1-3	-	-	CAWSTQISGNTIYF	TGTGCCTGGAGTACCCAGATCTCTGGAAACACCATATATTTT
TRBV30	TRBJ2-5	-	once	CAWMEYQETQYF	TGTGCCTGGATGGAGTACCAAGAGACCCAGTACTTC
TRBV7-2	TRBJ2-2	-	-	CASSLGPRTGELFF	TGTGCCAGCAGCTTAGGACCGAGGACCGGGGAGCTGTTTTTT
TRBV6-6	TRBJ1-3	-	-	CASTLWRSGNTIYF	TGTGCCAGCACCCTATGGAGGTCGGGAAACACCATATATTTT
TRBV5-1	TRBJ2-3	-	few	CASSLASFPGTDTQYF	TGCGCCAGCAGCTTGGCCTCCTTCCCCGGCACAGATACGCAGTATTTT
TRBV29-1	TRBJ2-5	-	-	CSVAPGRAPGSQETQYF	TGCAGCGTAGCACCGGGACGGGCCCCGGGGTCCCAAGAGACCCAGTACTTC
TRBV6-5	TRBJ2-1	TRBD2	once	CASSPGLAGGKFF	TGTGCCAGCAGTCCGGGACTAGCGGGAGGGAAGTTCTTC
TRBV5-1	TRBJ2-3	TRBD2	-	CASSLAASGDSDTQYF	TGCGCCAGCAGCTTGGCGGCTAGCGGGGATTCAGATACGCAGTATTTT
TRBV2	TRBJ2-3	TRBD2	-	CASSAVTSGGAHTQYF	TGTGCCAGCAGTGCTGTCACTAGCGGGGGGGCCCATACGCAGTATTTT
TRBV19	TRBJ1-1	-	once	CASSITGGGTEAFF	TGTGCCAGTAGTATAACCGGGGGGGGAACTGAAGCTTTCTTT
TRBV10-2	TRBJ2-6	-	-	CASSELLGSGANVLTF	TGCGCCAGCAGTGAACTCTTGGGGTCTGGGGCCAACGTCCTGACTTTC
TRBV6-1	TRBJ2-3	TRBD1	-	CASSELGTGTDTQYF	TGTGCCAGCAGTGAATTGGGGACAGGCACAGATACGCAGTATTTT
TRBV30	TRBJ1-3	-	-	CAWSVQTSGNTIYF	TGTGCCTGGAGTGTACAGACCTCTGGAAACACCATATATTTT
TRBV25-1	TRBJ2-5	-	-	CASSSTGEETQYF	TGTGCCAGCAGTAGCACGGGGGAAGAGACCCAGTACTTC
TRBV11-2	TRBJ2-2	-	-	CASSLPSNTGELFF	TGTGCCAGCAGCTTACCTAGCAACACCGGGGAGCTGTTTTTT
TRBV9	TRBJ2-7	TRBD2	-	CASSVGLAGYFYEQYF	TGTGCCAGCAGCGTAGGGCTAGCGGGGTACTTCTACGAGCAGTACTTC
TRBV27	TRBJ2-1	-	-	CASSYGGAQNNEQFF	TGTGCCAGCAGTTATGGGGGGGCGCAAAACAATGAGCAGTTCTTC
TRBV14	TRBJ1-1	-	few	CASSPNRGVGEAFF	TGTGCCAGCAGCCCTAACCGGGGTGTAGGTGAAGCTTTCTTT
TRBV10-3	TRBJ2-3	TRBD2	-	CAISDNSGGSFPSTDTQYF	TGTGCCATCAGTGACAATAGCGGGGGGTCCTTTCCCAGCACAGATACGCAGTATTTT
TRBV11-3	TRBJ2-2	-	-	CASSLWTGELFF	TGTGCCAGCAGCCTCTGGACCGGGGAGCTGTTTTTT
TRBV7-3	TRBJ2-1	-	-	CASSLTGGRTDEQFF	TGTGCCAGCAGCTTAACGGGGGGAAGGACGGATGAGCAGTTCTTC
TRBV7-7	TRBJ2-7	TRBD1	-	CASSPRTGAEQYF	TGTGCTAGCAGCCCTAGGACAGGGGCCGAGCAGTACTTC
TRBV30	TRBJ2-5	-	-	CAWSAKETQYF	TGTGCCTGGAGTGCTAAAGAGACCCAGTACTTC
TRBV6-5	TRBJ1-1	TRBD1	many	CASSYTARGGTEAFF	TGTGCCAGCAGTTACACCGCCAGGGGGGGCACTGAAGCTTTCTTT
TRBV27	TRBJ2-1	-	-	CASSYFNEQFF	TGTGCCAGCAGCTACTTCAATGAGCAGTTCTTC
TRBV4-2	TRBJ1-5	-	-	CASSQDLRTRNQPQHF	TGTGCCAGCAGCCAAGACCTAAGAACCCGTAATCAGCCCCAGCATTTT
TRBV9	TRBJ1-5	-	-	CASSVAGVSNQPQHF	TGTGCCAGCAGCGTAGCCGGGGTCTCCAATCAGCCCCAGCATTTT
TRBV4-3	TRBJ1-2	-	few	CASSQDWGANRYTF	TGCGCCAGCAGCCAAGATTGGGGGGCGAATCGCTACACCTTC
TRBV28	TRBJ2-3	-	-	CASRLPGRLDSTDTQYF	TGTGCCAGCAGACTACCGGGACGTCTTGATAGCACAGATACGCAGTATTTT
TRBV9	TRBJ2-2	TRBD2	-	CASSVIGTSDTGELFF	TGTGCCAGCAGCGTAATTGGGACTAGCGACACCGGGGAGCTGTTTTTT
TRBV7-9	TRBJ1-1	TRBD1	-	CASSRGQGALDTEAFF	TGTGCCAGCAGTAGAGGACAGGGGGCTTTGGACACTGAAGCTTTCTTT
TRBV7-3	TRBJ1-2	-	-	CASSLRQRNNYGYTF	TGTGCCAGCAGCTTAAGGCAGCGGAATAACTATGGCTACACCTTC
TRBV7-4	TRBJ2-7	TRBD1	-	CASSFLQGALVVSEQYF	TGTGCCAGCAGCTTTCTACAGGGGGCGTTAGTGGTGTCCGAGCAGTACTTC
TRBV6-1	TRBJ2-2	-	-	CASSEDRRGGGTGELFF	TGTGCCAGCAGTGAAGATCGGAGGGGCGGTGGCACCGGGGAGCTGTTTTTT
TRBV19	TRBJ1-2	-	few	CASSTALSAYTF	TGTGCCAGTAGTACGGCGCTCTCGGCATACACCTTC
TRBV7-3	TRBJ2-5	-	-	CASSLSRQETQYF	TGTGCCAGCAGCTTAAGTAGACAAGAGACCCAGTACTTC
TRBV9	TRBJ2-6	-	-	CASSGTSGANVLTF	TGTGCCAGCAGCGGTACCTCTGGGGCCAACGTCCTGACTTTC
TRBV5-1	TRBJ1-3	-	few	CASSESSGNTIYF	TGCGCCAGCAGCGAGAGCTCTGGAAACACCATATATTTT
TRBV18	TRBJ2-4	-	-	CASSPRPGNNIQYF	TGTGCCAGCTCTCCCCGCCCAGGGAATAACATTCAGTACTTC
TRBV6-1	TRBJ2-7	TRBD1	-	CASSEGDRGGSPYEQYF	TGTGCCAGCAGTGAGGGGGACAGGGGGGGCTCCCCGTACGAGCAGTACTTC
TRBV18	TRBJ1-2	-	-	CASSPPYSYLYGYTF	TGTGCCAGCTCACCACCGTACAGCTACCTCTATGGCTACACCTTC